Following are 29 T cell receptor beta chains from one sample sequenced in a study of STAT5B mutations in CD4+ large granular lymphocyte leukemia. Here immunoSEQ multiplex PCR was the method, and the copy in TCRdb shows in-frame clones only, minus some. The sample carries over 25,000 clones, over 80% recorded once. Sequenced input: CD4+ T cells from blood buffy coats. These receptors were collected from a human donor in good health.

CDR3 in amino acids: CASSDSKPGSGATEAFF. The DNA for the CDR3 is TGTGCCAGCAGTGACTCGAAGCCGGGCTCAGGGGCCACTGAAGCTTTCTTT. The chain recombines TRBV6-4 with TRBJ1-1, with a weak D call TRBD1 (6 bases). Trimming took off 0 bases at V and 4 bases at J, with 18 bases between the two ends. Germline assignment: CDR1 MRHNA and CDR2 SNTAGT. CDR3 size: 17 residues.

J is TRBJ2-1 and V is TRBV7-9, with D possibly being TRBD1 or TRBD2 (6 bases each). The CDR3 consists of 16 residues. Germline V gene sequence: CDR1 SEHNR, CDR2 FQNEAQ (reference sequence). The germline V and J ends were trimmed by 5 bases and 2 bases, with 16 bases remaining between them. The CDR3 DNA sequence: TGTGCCAGCAGCAAAACCAGGGGAGGACCCTACAATGAGCAGTTCTTC. Its translation is CASSKTRGGPYNEQFF.

The genes are TRBV11-2 and TRBJ1-1; D possibly corresponds to TRBD1 (5 bases). V was shortened by 4 bases and J by 11 bases, with 11 bases between the two germline ends. Germline V CDR1 and CDR2: SGHAT, FQNNGV. CDR3 length equals 11 residues. CDR3 sequence (DNA): TGTGCCAGCAGCTCGGGGTGGGGGGCTTTCTTT. Translation gives CASSSGWGAFF.

The CDR3 DNA is TGTGCCACCAGCAGAGCCACAGTTGGCTCGGGCACCATATATTTT. This translates into CATSRATVGSGTIYF. The V gene is TRBV15, the J gene TRBJ1-3; D is undetermined. Germline CDR1 and CDR2: LNHNV and YYDKDF (reference sequence). The CDR3 has 15 amino acids. Trimming took off 1 base at V and 9 bases at J, with 16 bases between the two ends.

Comment on this clone: Relative to the germline gene, one junction end is altered; a read error may explain this. The rearrangement joins TRBV6-6 to TRBJ1-2; D gene ambiguous. The CDR3 spans 14 residues. Germline CDR1 is MNHNY and CDR2 is SVGAGI (reference sequence). CDR3 sequence reads: CASRSGRAFSPQSF. CDR3 coding DNA: TGTGCCAGCAGATCGGGTAGGGCCTTCTCCCCTCAGTCCTTC.

The chain uses TRBV7-2 and TRBJ2-7; 8 bases match TRBD2. Germline trimming cut 8 bases from V and 1 base from J; bases unmatched to any gene: 7. CDR3 length: 14 amino acids. Germline assignment: CDR1 SGHTA and CDR2 FQGNSA. The CDR3 loop is CASRGAGGSYEQYF. The CDR3 DNA is TGTGCCAGCCGGGGGGCGGGAGGATCCTACGAGCAGTACTTC.

This chain links TRBV7-9 with TRBJ1-2; perhaps TRBD1 as D (6 bases). This CDR3 spans 11 amino acids. V dropped 4 bases and J dropped 8 bases, with 8 bases sitting between them. Per the germline V gene, CDR1 is SEHNR and CDR2 is FQNEAQ (reference sequence). The CDR3 is CASSSTGGYTF. The CDR3 DNA is TGTGCCAGCAGCTCTACAGGGGGCTACACCTTC. The variable domain in full, with the rest retrieved from reference TRBV7-9 and TRBJ1-2, is DTGVSQNPRHKITKRGQNVTFRCDPISEHNRLYWYRQTLGQGPEFLTYFQNEAQLEKSRLLSDRFSAERPKGSFSTLEIQRTEQGDSAMYLCASSSTGGYTFGSGTRLTVV.

This clone came up once. The CDR3 region is CASASRNYGYTF. Written as DNA, the CDR3 is TGTGCCAGCGCTTCCCGCAACTATGGCTACACCTTC. The chain has TRBV28 and TRBJ1-2; the D is unclear. The CDR3 length is 12 residues. Germline CDR1 is MDHEN and CDR2 is SYDVKM. The V and J ends lost 8 bases and 2 bases respectively, with 9 bases between them.

The chain is built from TRBV28 and TRBJ1-2; TRBD1 matches 10 bases. Per germline, CDR1 MDHEN and CDR2 SYDVKM. This CDR3 spans 15 amino acids. V was pared by 5 bases and J by 1 base, with 4 bases of the junction left unmatched. CDR3 protein: CASSAWDRGNYGYTF. The CDR3 DNA reads as TGTGCCAGCAGTGCGTGGGACAGGGGTAACTATGGCTACACCTTC.

The gene calls are TRBV27 and TRBJ2-1; 7 bases agree with TRBD2. After removal of 6 bases from V and 0 bases from J, the junction contained 14 bases not matched to a gene. The germline V gene has CDR1 MNHEY and CDR2 SMNVEV (reference sequence). The CDR3 contains 18 residues. The CDR3 protein is CASSRTRSSGSSYNEQFF. In DNA form, the CDR3 reads TGTGCCAGCAGCCGAACCCGCTCTAGCGGAAGCTCCTACAATGAGCAGTTCTTC.

The rearrangement uses TRBV7-2 and TRBJ2-2, with 7 positions matching TRBD1. The CDR3 contains 15 residues. CDR1 is SGHTA and CDR2 is FQGNSA in the germline V gene. Trimming removed 4 bases from V and 3 bases from J; junction bases left unmatched: 5. The CDR3, as DNA: TGTGCCAGCAGCTCGACAGGGCGGGACACCGGGGAGCTGTTTTTT. Translated: CASSSTGRDTGELFF.

This chain connects TRBV19 to TRBJ2-3, with D possibly matching TRBD2 (5 bases). Trimming removed 10 bases at V and 4 bases at J, with 15 bases between. The CDR3 spans 13 residues. Germline V CDR1 and CDR2: LNHDA, SQIVND (reference sequence). CDR3 loop: CATRGRSSDTQYF. The CDR3 nucleotides read TGTGCCACCCGGGGAAGGTCTTCAGATACGCAGTATTTT.

This clone came up once. CDR3 nucleotides: TGTGCCAGCAAGGGGGCAGATACGCAGTATTTT. It specifies CASKGADTQYF. This chain connects TRBV2 to TRBJ2-3; possibly TRBD1 for D (6 bases). This CDR3 is built from 11 residues. Trimming pared 7 bases from V and 4 bases from J, leaving 6 bases between. Germline loops: CDR1 SNHLY, CDR2 FYNNEI.

The chain links TRBV7-2 to TRBJ2-3, with 7 nucleotides matching TRBD1. J was trimmed by 2 bases and V by 8 bases; bases with no gene match: 4. This CDR3 comprises 13 residues. The germline V gene encodes CDR1 SGHTA and CDR2 FQGNSA. The CDR3 DNA sequence: TGTGCCAGCTCTGACAGGGTCACAGATACGCAGTATTTT. Translation gives CASSDRVTDTQYF.

The CDR3 sequence is CASSQDRGRADTDTQYF. The DNA for the CDR3 is TGCGCCAGCAGCCAAGACCGAGGGAGGGCAGACACAGATACGCAGTATTTT. The V call is TRBV4-1, the J call TRBJ2-3; 7 nucleotides line up with TRBD2. Unmatched junction bases numbered 8, after V lost 0 bases and J lost 2 bases. This CDR3 contains 17 residues. The germline gives CDR1 MGHRA, CDR2 YSYEKL.

CDR3 sequence reads: CASSFLGPAFSYEQYF. In nucleotides, the CDR3 is TGTGCCAGCAGCTTCCTAGGGCCAGCCTTCTCCTACGAGCAGTACTTC. V and J are TRBV13 and TRBJ2-7; D uncertain. The V end was cut by 3 bases, the J end by 0 bases, with 15 bases between. Germline CDR1 and CDR2: PRHDT and FYEKMQ (reference sequence). The CDR3 is made up of 16 amino acids.

The chain recombines TRBV6-5 with TRBJ1-2; D gene uncertain. The V end was cut by 5 bases, the J end by 0 bases, with 7 bases between. CDR1 and CDR2 (germline): MNHEY, SVGAGI. This CDR3 region has 13 residues. This CDR3 reads CASSMTANYGYTF. The CDR3, as DNA: TGTGCCAGCAGTATGACGGCTAACTATGGCTACACCTTC.

The V gene is TRBV7-9, the J gene TRBJ2-7; 7 bases fit TRBD1. Per the germline V gene, CDR1 is SEHNR and CDR2 is FQNEAQ (reference sequence). Trimming removed 5 bases from V and 1 base from J; junction bases left unmatched: 11. This CDR3 is built from 16 residues. This CDR3 reads CASSPLGSTGSYEQYF. CDR3 nucleotide sequence: TGTGCCAGCAGCCCCCTAGGATCGACAGGGTCCTACGAGCAGTACTTC.

This clone was seen only once. DNA for the CDR3: TGTGCCAGCAGTTACGCGGCGGGAGCAGAAGATACGCAGTATTTT. Translated, it gives CASSYAAGAEDTQYF. V is TRBV6-5 and J is TRBJ2-3; TRBD2 matches 7 bases. The CDR3 contains 15 residues. V trimming: 2 bases; J trimming: 5 bases; junction bases outside the gene matches: 7. In germline, CDR1 is MNHEY, CDR2 SVGAGI.

V gene TRBV7-7 combines with J gene TRBJ2-2; D is possibly TRBD1 (7 bases). The germline V gene has CDR1 SSHAT and CDR2 FNYEAQ (reference sequence). The V and J ends lost 1 base and 3 bases respectively, with 9 bases between them. The CDR3 length is 15 residues. The CDR3, as DNA: TGTGCCAGCAGCTTAGGCAGGGGGGACACCGGGGAGCTGTTTTTT. This gives the protein CASSLGRGDTGELFF. The variable domain in full, with the rest retrieved from reference TRBV7-7 and TRBJ2-2, is GAGVSQSPRYKVTKRGQDVTLRCDPISSHATLYWYQQALGQGPEFLTYFNYEAQPDKSGLPSDRFSAERPEGSISTLTIQRTEQRDSAMYRCASSLGRGDTGELFFGEGSRLTVL.

This clone was counted a few times. The chain couples TRBV28 to TRBJ2-5; 7 bases fit TRBD2. Unmatched junction bases numbered 1, after V lost 2 bases and J lost 4 bases. Germline V gene sequence: CDR1 MDHEN, CDR2 SYDVKM. The CDR3 consists of 13 residues. The CDR3 bases are TGTGCCAGCAGTTTACCGGGGGGAGAGACCCAGTACTTC. Its protein product is CASSLPGGETQYF.

The J gene is TRBJ2-1, the V gene TRBV30, with a weak D call TRBD2 (5 bases). The germline gives CDR1 GTSNPN, CDR2 SVGIG (reference sequence). Trimming removed 6 bases at V and 9 bases at J, with 15 bases between. CDR3 size: 12 residues. The CDR3: CACNAGWGEQFF. CDR3 DNA: TGTGCCTGCAACGCGGGCTGGGGTGAGCAGTTCTTC.

The V and J genes are TRBV5-4 and TRBJ2-6; 8 bases align to TRBD2. The V segment lost 7 bases and the J segment 4 bases; nucleotides outside the gene matches: 10. Per germline, CDR1 SGHNT and CDR2 YYREEE (reference sequence). This CDR3 has 16 residues. CDR3 sequence (DNA): TGTGCCAGCCGACGGGAGGGGAGTCCGGGGGCCAACGTCCTGACTTTC. Its protein is CASRREGSPGANVLTF.

V usage is TRBV28 and J usage is TRBJ2-3; 9 bases align to TRBD2. Germline V gene sequence: CDR1 MDHEN, CDR2 SYDVKM. V trimming: 5 bases; J trimming: 6 bases; junction bases outside the gene matches: 3. This CDR3 region has 13 residues. The CDR3 region is CASSRSGRDTQYF. The CDR3 DNA sequence: TGTGCCAGCAGTAGAAGCGGGAGGGATACGCAGTATTTT.

This chain connects TRBV6-6 to TRBJ1-5, with D possibly matching TRBD1 (6 bases). The length of the CDR3 is 14 residues. Per the germline V gene, CDR1 is MNHNY and CDR2 is SVGAGI (reference sequence). The V end was cut by 2 bases, the J end by 9 bases, with 14 bases between. This CDR3 is CASSYGQQGWPQHF. CDR3 bases: TGTGCCAGCAGTTACGGTCAGCAGGGGTGGCCCCAGCATTTT.

The chain carries TRBV19 and TRBJ1-5; 10 bases match TRBD1. The CDR3 loop spans 15 amino acids. In germline, CDR1 is LNHDA, CDR2 SQIVND (reference sequence). With 3 bases clipped from V and 1 base from J, the junction kept 0 bases outside the gene matches. The chain's CDR3 is CASSMDRGSNQPQHF. Written as DNA, the CDR3 is TGTGCCAGTAGTATGGACAGGGGGAGCAATCAGCCCCAGCATTTT.

V is TRBV18 and J is TRBJ2-1; 9 nucleotides match TRBD2. Germline lookup yields CDR1 KGHSH and CDR2 LQKENI. The CDR3 covers 14 residues. After removal of 0 bases from V and 9 bases from J, the junction contained 3 bases not matched to a gene. The CDR3 region has the DNA TGTGCCAGCTCACCACCCCTAGCGGGATCTGAGCAGTTCTTC. This translates into CASSPPLAGSEQFF.

The chain has TRBV28 and TRBJ1-1; D is uncertain. Trimming shortened V by 6 bases and J by 5 bases, and 10 bases separated the two germline ends. CDR1 and CDR2 from the germline V gene are MDHEN and SYDVKM. The CDR3 consists of 12 residues. The CDR3 is CASRLSGTEAFF. The CDR3 DNA is TGTGCCAGCAGGCTGTCGGGGACTGAAGCTTTCTTT.

The V gene is TRBV5-1, the J gene TRBJ2-1; 7 positions agree with TRBD2. The germline CDR1 and CDR2 sequences are SGHRS and YFSETQ. V trimming: 3 bases; J trimming: 0 bases; junction bases outside the gene matches: 3. This CDR3 spans 15 amino acids. CDR3 nucleotides: TGCGCCAGCAGCTACCGGGGGGACTCCTACAATGAGCAGTTCTTC. Its translation is CASSYRGDSYNEQFF.